This record concerns one T cell receptor beta chain sequence. No antigen is known for it. Sequencing used immunoSEQ multiplex PCR; TCRdb keeps in-frame clones, though not all of them. The profile shows fewer than 800,000 clones, around 90% of them singletons. This entry is derived from a study of Ad26.COV2.S vaccination and SARS-CoV-2 variants. Study-level information: Donor participated within the Ad26.COV2.S arm of the COV1001 trial. Study conclusions and caveats: Comparability of non-spike TCR breadth was observed across vaccine and placebo recipients.

Germline V CDR1 and CDR2: SNHLY, FYNNEI. V was pared by 6 bases and J by 4 bases, with 15 bases between. This CDR3 is built from 14 residues. Documented treatment: roughly 18 received Ad26.COV2.S at low or high dose, single or two shots; 5 received placebo; per-sample allocation not given. Following the first vaccine or placebo injection, samples were taken on day 63. V and J are TRBV2 and TRBJ1-2; a possible D gene is TRBD1 (5 bases). The clonotype comes from a person aged 18-65 years who received the Ad26.COV2.S COVID-19 vaccine or a placebo. Sequences were derived from peripheral blood, sampled in a trial of Ad26.COV2.S vaccine versus placebo. The CDR3 reads CASSLDIFGYGYTF. CDR3 DNA sequence: TGTGCCAGCAGCCTGGACATTTTCGGCTATGGCTACACCTTC. The entire variable domain, with the rest obtained from reference TRBV2 and TRBJ1-2, is as follows: EPEVTQTPSHQVTQMGQEVILRCVPISNHLYFYWYRQILGQKVEFLVSFYNNEISEKSEIFDDQFSVERPDGSNFTLKIRSTKLEDSAMYFCASSLDIFGYGYTFGSGTRLTVV.